Sequencing of this T cell receptor (beta chain) was carried out in a study of regulatory T cells in long-lasting Graves disease. Study context: The definition of persistent Graves' disease was over 5 years of antithyroid drugs with positive TSH receptor antibodies. Study-wide findings and caveats: It was possible that the small sample size reduced accuracy.

Time point described: persistent/refractory GD, antithyroid drugs over 5 years with positive TRAb. Extracted PBMC RNA gave rise to the TCR library. Relying on iRepertoire HTBI primers and Arm-PCR of CDR3 regions, the team built TCR beta libraries. TCRdb analysed the multiplex PCR reads with MiXCR anew, one entry per CDR3 protein. Of 300,000 to 400,000 distinct CDR3 sequences listed, about 20% are singletons. On this clonotype itself: The antigen remains unidentified.

Germline lookup yields CDR1 SGHRS and CDR2 YFSETQ. The CDR3 has 15 amino acids. V dropped 3 bases and J dropped 4; count of bases not matched to a gene: 3. The sequence was collected from a female donor with Graves disease. The material sequenced was peripheral blood mononuclear cells (PBMCs), taken when the disease was refractory, from a patient treated with antithyroid drugs. This rearrangement joins TRBV5-1 to TRBJ2-1; 11 bases fit TRBD1. CDR3 in amino acids: CASSSGTGGYNEQFF. The CDR3 DNA reads as TGCGCCAGCAGCTCCGGGACAGGGGGATACAATGAGCAGTTCTTC.